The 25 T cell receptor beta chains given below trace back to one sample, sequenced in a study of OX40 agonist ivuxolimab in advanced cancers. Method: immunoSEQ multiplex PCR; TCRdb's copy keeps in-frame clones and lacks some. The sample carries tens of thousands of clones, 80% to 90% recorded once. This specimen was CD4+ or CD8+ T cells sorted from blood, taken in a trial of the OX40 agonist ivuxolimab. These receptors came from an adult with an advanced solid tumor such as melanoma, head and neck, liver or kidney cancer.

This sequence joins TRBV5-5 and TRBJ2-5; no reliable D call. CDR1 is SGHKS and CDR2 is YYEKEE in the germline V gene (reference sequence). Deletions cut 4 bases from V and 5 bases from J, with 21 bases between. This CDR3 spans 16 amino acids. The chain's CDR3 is CASSTAELILLETQYF. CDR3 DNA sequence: TGTGCCAGCAGCACCGCCGAACTGATTTTGTTGGAGACCCAGTACTTC.

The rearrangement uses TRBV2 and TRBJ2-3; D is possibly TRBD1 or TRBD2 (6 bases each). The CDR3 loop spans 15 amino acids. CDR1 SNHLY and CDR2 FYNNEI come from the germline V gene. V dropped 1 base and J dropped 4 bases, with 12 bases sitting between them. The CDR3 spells CASSEGGAWADTQYF. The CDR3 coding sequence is TGTGCCAGCAGTGAAGGGGGGGCATGGGCAGATACGCAGTATTTT.

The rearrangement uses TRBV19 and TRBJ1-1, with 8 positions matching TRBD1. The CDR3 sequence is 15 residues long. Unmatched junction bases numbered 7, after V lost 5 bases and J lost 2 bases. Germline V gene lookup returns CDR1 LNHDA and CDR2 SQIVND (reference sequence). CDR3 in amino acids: CASSSQGAGNTEAFF. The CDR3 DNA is TGTGCCAGTAGTTCCCAGGGGGCAGGTAACACTGAAGCTTTCTTT.

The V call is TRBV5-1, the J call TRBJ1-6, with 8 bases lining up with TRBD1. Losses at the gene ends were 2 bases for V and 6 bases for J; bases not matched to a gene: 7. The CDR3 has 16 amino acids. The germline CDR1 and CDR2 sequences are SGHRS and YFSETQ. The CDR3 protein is CASSFNGQGPNSPLHF. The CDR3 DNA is TGCGCCAGCAGCTTCAACGGACAGGGACCTAATTCACCCCTCCACTTT. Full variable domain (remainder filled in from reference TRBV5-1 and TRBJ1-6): KAGVTQTPRYLIKTRGQQVTLSCSPISGHRSVSWYQQTPGQGLQFLFEYFSETQRNKGNFPGRFSGRQFSNSRSEMNVSTLELGDSALYLCASSFNGQGPNSPLHFGNGTRLTVT.

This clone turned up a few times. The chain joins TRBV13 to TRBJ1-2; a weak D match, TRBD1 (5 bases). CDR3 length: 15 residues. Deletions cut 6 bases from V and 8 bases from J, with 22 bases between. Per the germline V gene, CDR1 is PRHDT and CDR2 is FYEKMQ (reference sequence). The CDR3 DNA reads TGTGCCAGCAGTCCAACCCCGAGGGGCGCTGAGGGCTACACCTTC. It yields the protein CASSPTPRGAEGYTF.

The CDR3 nucleotides are TGTGCCAGCAGTTTAACCTTACAGGGGGTCCTTACCTATGGCTACACCTTC. Residues: CASSLTLQGVLTYGYTF. The chain has TRBV27 and TRBJ1-2; the match to TRBD1 covers 8 bases. Germline lookup yields CDR1 MNHEY and CDR2 SMNVEV (reference sequence). V lost 2 bases and J lost 4; bases outside the gene matches: 12. The CDR3 is 17 amino acids.

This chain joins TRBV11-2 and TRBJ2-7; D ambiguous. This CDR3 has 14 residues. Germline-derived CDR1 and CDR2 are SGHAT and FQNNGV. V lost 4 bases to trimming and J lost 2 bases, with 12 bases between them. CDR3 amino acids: CASSWPESPYEQYF. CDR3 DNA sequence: TGTGCCAGCAGCTGGCCGGAATCCCCCTACGAGCAGTACTTC.

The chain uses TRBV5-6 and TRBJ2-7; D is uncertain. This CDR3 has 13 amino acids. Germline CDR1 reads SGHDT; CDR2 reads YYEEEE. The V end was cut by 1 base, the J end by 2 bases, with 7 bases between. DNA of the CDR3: TGTGCCAGCAGCTTGACAAAACCCTACGAGCAGTACTTC. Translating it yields CASSLTKPYEQYF.

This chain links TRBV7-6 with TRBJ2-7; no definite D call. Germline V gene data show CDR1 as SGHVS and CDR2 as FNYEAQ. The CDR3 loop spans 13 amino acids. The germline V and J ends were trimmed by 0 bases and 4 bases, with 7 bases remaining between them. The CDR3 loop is CASSLAGTYEQYF. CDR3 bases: TGTGCCAGCAGCTTAGCAGGAACTTACGAGCAGTACTTC. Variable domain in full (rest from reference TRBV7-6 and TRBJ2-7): GAGVSQSPRYKVTKRGQDVALRCDPISGHVSLYWYRQALGQGPEFLTYFNYEAQQDKSGLPNDRFSAERPEGSISTLTIQRTEQRDSAMYRCASSLAGTYEQYFGPGTRLTVT.

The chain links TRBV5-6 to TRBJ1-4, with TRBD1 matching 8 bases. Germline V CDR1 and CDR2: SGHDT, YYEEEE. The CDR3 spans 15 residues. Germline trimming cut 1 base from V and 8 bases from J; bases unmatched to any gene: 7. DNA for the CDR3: TGTGCCAGCAGCTTGTGGGGGACAGGAGGCGAAAAACTGTTTTTT. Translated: CASSLWGTGGEKLFF.

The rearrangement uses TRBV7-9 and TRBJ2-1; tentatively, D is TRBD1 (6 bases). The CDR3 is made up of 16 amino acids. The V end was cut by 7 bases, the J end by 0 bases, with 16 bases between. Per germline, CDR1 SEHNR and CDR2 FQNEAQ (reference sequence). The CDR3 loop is CASNPGQWSSYNEQFF. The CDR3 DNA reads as TGTGCCAGCAATCCCGGACAGTGGAGCTCCTACAATGAGCAGTTCTTC.

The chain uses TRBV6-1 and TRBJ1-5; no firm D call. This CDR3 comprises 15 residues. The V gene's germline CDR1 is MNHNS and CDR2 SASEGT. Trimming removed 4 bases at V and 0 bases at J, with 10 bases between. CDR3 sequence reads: CASSVALLSNQPQHF. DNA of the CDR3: TGTGCCAGCAGTGTAGCGTTACTTAGCAATCAGCCCCAGCATTTT.

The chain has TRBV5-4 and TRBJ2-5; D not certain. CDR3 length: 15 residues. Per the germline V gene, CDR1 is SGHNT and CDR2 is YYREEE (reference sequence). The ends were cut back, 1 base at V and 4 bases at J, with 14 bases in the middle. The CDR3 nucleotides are TGTGCCAGCAGCTTGAGGCAGAAGAATGTAGAGACCCAGTACTTC. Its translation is CASSLRQKNVETQYF.

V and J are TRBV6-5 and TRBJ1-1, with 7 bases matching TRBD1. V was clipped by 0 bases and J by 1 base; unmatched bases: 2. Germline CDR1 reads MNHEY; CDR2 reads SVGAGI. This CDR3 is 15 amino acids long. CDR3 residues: CASSYSYRGNTEAFF. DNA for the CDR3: TGTGCCAGCAGTTACTCGTACAGGGGGAACACTGAAGCTTTCTTT.

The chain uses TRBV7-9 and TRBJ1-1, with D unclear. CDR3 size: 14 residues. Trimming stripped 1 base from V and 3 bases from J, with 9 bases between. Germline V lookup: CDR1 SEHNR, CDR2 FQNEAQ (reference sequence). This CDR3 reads CASSLVRAYTEAFF. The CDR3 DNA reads TGTGCCAGCAGCTTAGTGAGGGCATACACTGAAGCTTTCTTT.

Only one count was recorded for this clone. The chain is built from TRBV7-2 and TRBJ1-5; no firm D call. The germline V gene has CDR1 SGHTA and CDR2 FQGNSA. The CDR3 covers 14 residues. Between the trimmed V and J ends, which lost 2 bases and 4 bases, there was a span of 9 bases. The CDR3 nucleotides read TGTGCCAGCAGCTTAAATGATGGGAATCAGCCCCAGCATTTT. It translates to CASSLNDGNQPQHF. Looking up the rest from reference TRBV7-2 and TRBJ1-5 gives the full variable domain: GAGVSQSPSNKVTEKGKDVELRCDPISGHTALYWYRQSLGQGLEFLIYFQGNSAPDKSGLPSDRFSAERTGGSVSTLTIQRTQQEDSAVYLCASSLNDGNQPQHFGDGTRLSIL.

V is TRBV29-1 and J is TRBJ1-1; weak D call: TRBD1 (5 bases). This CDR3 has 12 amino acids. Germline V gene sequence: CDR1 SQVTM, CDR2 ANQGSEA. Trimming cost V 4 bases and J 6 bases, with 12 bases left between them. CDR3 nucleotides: TGCAGCGTTGGCCAGGGTCAACCTGAAGCTTTCTTT. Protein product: CSVGQGQPEAFF. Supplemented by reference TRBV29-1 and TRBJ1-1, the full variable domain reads SAVISQKPSRDICQRGTSLTIQCQVDSQVTMMFWYRQQPGQSLTLIATANQGSEATYESGFVIDKFPISRPNLTFSTLTVSNMSPEDSSIYLCSVGQGQPEAFFGQGTRLTVV.

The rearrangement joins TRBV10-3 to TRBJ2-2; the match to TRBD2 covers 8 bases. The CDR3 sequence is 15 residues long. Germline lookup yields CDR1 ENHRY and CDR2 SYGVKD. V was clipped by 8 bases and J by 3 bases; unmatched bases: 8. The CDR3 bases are TGTGCCATCTTAGCGGGGCCGGGGGACACCGGGGAGCTGTTTTTT. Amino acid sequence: CAILAGPGDTGELFF.

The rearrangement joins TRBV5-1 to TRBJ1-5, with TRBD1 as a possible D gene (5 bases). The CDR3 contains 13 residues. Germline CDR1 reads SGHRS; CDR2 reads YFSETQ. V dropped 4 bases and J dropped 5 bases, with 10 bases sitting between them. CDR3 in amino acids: CASSPAGDQPQHF. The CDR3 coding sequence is TGCGCCAGCAGCCCCGCGGGGGATCAGCCCCAGCATTTT.

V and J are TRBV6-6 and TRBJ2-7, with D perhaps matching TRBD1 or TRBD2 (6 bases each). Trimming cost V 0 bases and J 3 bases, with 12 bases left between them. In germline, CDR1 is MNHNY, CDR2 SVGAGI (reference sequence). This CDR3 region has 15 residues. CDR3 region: CASSYSRGQGYEQYF. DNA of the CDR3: TGTGCCAGCAGTTACTCTCGGGGGCAGGGCTACGAGCAGTACTTC.

CDR3 coding DNA: TGCGCCAGCAGCCAACTCCCGGGACAGAGGTATGGCTACACCTTC. It specifies CASSQLPGQRYGYTF. This chain joins TRBV4-1 and TRBJ1-2, with 7 bases matching TRBD1. In germline, CDR1 is MGHRA, CDR2 YSYEKL. V lost 2 bases and J lost 5; bases outside the gene matches: 8. CDR3 size: 15 residues.

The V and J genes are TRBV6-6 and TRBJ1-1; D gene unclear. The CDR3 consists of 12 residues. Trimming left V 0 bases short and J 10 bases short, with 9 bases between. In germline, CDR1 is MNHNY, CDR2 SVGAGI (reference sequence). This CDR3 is CASSYSGVGAFF. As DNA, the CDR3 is TGTGCCAGCAGTTACTCGGGAGTCGGAGCTTTCTTT.

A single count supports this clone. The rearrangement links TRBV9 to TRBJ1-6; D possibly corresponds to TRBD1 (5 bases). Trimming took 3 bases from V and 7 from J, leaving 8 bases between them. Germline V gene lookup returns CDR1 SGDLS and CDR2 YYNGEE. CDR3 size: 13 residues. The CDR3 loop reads CASSGGGNSPLHF. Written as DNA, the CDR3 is TGTGCCAGCAGCGGGGGCGGAAATTCACCCCTCCACTTT.

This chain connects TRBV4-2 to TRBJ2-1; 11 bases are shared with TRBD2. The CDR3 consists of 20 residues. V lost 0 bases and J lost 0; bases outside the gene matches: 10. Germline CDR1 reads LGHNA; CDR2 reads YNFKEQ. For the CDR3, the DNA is TGTGCCAGCAGCCAAGATCCCGGGACTAGCGGATATCGCTCCTACAATGAGCAGTTCTTC. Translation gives CASSQDPGTSGYRSYNEQFF.

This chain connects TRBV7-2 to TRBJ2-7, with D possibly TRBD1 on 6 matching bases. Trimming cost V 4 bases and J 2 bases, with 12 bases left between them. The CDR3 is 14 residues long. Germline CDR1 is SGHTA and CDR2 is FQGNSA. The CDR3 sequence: CASSYQGLPYEQYF. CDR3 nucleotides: TGTGCCAGCAGCTACCAGGGGCTACCCTACGAGCAGTACTTC.